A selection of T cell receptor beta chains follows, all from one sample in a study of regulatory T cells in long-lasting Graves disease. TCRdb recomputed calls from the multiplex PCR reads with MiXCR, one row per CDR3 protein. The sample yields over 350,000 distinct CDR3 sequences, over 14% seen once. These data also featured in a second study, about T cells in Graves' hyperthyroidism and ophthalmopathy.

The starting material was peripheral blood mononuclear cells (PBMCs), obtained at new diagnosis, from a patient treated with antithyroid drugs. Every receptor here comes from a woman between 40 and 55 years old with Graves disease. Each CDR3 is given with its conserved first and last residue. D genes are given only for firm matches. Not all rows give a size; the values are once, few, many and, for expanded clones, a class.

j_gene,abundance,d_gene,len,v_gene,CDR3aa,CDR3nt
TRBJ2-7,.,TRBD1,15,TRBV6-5,CASSSPGQGSDEQYF,TGTGCCAGCAGTTCGCCGGGACAGGGATCGGACGAGCAGTACTTC
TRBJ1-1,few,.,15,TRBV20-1,CSAYPPRVLNTEAFF,TGCAGTGCTTATCCACCGAGGGTCTTGAACACTGAAGCTTTCTTT
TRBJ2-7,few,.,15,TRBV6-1,CASSPQGAFSYEQYF,TGTGCCAGCAGTCCACAGGGAGCCTTCTCCTACGAGCAGTACTTC
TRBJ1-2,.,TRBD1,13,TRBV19,CASPGTGDYGYTF,TGTGCCAGCCCCGGGACAGGGGACTATGGCTACACCTTC
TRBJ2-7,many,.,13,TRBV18,CASSPPVPYEQYF,TGTGCCAGCTCACCACCGGTTCCCTACGAGCAGTACTTC
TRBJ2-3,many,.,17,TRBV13,CASSPRDVRYSTDTQYF,TGTGCCAGCAGCCCCCGGGACGTTAGATATAGCACAGATACGCAGTATTTT
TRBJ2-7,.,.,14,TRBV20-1,CSARDRGHYYEQYF,TGCAGTGCTAGAGATCGGGGACACTACTACGAGCAGTACTTC
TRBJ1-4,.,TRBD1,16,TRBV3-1,CASTLGGTVFNEKLFF,TGTGCCAGCACCCTCGGGGGGACAGTCTTTAATGAAAAACTGTTTTTT
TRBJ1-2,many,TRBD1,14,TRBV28,CASSNRGLDYGYTF,TGTGCCAGCAGTAACAGGGGCCTTGACTATGGCTACACCTTC
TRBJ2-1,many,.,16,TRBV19,CASSREWLAGDNEQFF,TGTGCCAGTAGTAGGGAGTGGCTAGCTGGGGACAATGAGCAGTTCTTC
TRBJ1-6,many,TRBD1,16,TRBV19,CASSDPGQGLNSPLHF,TGTGCCAGTAGTGACCCGGGACAGGGGTTGAATTCACCCCTCCACTTT
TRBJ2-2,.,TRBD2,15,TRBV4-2,CASSHNSGNVGELFF,TGTGCCAGCAGCCACAATAGCGGGAATGTCGGGGAGCTGTTTTTT
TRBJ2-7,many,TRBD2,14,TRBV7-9,CASSYGTSHYEQYF,TGTGCCAGCAGCTACGGGACTAGTCACTACGAGCAGTACTTC
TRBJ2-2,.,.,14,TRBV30,CAWSEERYTGELFF,TGTGCCTGGTCTGAGGAGCGGTACACCGGGGAGCTGTTTTTT
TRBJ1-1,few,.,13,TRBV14,CASGESLNTEAFF,TGTGCCAGCGGGGAGTCTTTGAACACTGAAGCTTTCTTT
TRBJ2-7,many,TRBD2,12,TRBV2,CASSDRGLAGLF,TGTGCCAGCAGTGATAGGGGACTAGCGGGACTATTC
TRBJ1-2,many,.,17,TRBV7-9,CASSLEAWTSLDYGYTF,TGTGCCAGCAGCTTAGAGGCTTGGACATCTTTGGACTATGGCTACACCTTC
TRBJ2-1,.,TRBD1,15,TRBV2,CASSGRDRGYNEQFF,TGTGCCAGCAGCGGCCGGGACAGGGGGTACAATGAGCAGTTCTTC
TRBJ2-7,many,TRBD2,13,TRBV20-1,CSASNPSGYEQYF,TGCAGTGCTAGCAATCCTAGCGGCTACGAGCAGTACTTC
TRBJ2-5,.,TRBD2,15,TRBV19,CATDPGTSGPRGQYF,TGTGCCACCGACCCCGGGACTAGCGGGCCCAGGGGCCAGTACTTC
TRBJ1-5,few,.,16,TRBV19,CASSFRTENSNQPQHF,TGTGCCAGTAGTTTCCGGACCGAGAATAGCAATCAGCCCCAGCATTTT
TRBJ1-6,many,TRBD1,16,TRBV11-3,CASRPGTGPYNSPLHF,TGTGCCAGCAGACCCGGGACAGGGCCCTATAATTCACCCCTCCACTTT
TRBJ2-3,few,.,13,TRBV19,CASSTHSEDTQYF,TGTGCCAGTAGTACCCACTCGGAAGATACGCAGTATTTT
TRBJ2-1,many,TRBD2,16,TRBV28,CASSPSAGGPFNEQFF,TGTGCCAGCAGCCCCTCTGCGGGAGGGCCGTTCAATGAGCAGTTCTTC
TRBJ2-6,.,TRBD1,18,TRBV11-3,CASSWPGTGVPGANVLTF,TGTGCCAGCAGCTGGCCCGGGACAGGGGTACCTGGGGCCAACGTCCTGACTTTC
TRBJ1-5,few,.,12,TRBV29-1,CSVGRQGGPQHF,TGCAGCGTTGGTCGGCAGGGAGGGCCCCAGCATTTT
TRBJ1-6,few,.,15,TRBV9,CASSEETGDYSPLHF,TGTGCCAGCAGTGAGGAGACAGGTGACTATTCACCCCTCCACTTT
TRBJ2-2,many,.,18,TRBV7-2,CASSLAQLTRGNTGELFF,TGTGCCAGCAGCTTAGCGCAATTAACGCGGGGGAACACCGGGGAGCTGTTTTTT
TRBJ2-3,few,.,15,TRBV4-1,CASSQAQRGADTQYF,TGCGCCAGCAGCCAAGCTCAGAGGGGGGCAGATACGCAGTATTTT
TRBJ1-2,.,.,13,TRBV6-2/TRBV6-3,CASSDSGRYGYTF,TGTGCCAGCAGTGATTCAGGGAGGTATGGCTACACCTTC
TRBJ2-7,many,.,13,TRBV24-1,CATSAEGSRRQYF,TGTGCCACCAGTGCCGAAGGGTCCAGACGGCAGTACTTC
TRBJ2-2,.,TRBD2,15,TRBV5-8,CASRTGTRATGELFF,TGTGCCAGCAGGACCGGGACTAGAGCCACCGGGGAGCTGTTTTTT
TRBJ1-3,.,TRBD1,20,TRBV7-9,CASSLHRDRGPISSGNTIYF,TGTGCCAGCAGCTTACACCGGGACAGGGGGCCGATCAGCTCTGGAAACACCATATATTTT
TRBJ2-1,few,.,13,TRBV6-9,CASSYSNPAAQFF,TGTGCCAGCAGTTACTCGAATCCAGCGGCGCAGTTCTTC
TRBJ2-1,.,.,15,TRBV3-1,CASSHSRYSYNEQFF,TGTGCCAGCAGCCACTCCAGATACTCCTACAATGAGCAGTTCTTC
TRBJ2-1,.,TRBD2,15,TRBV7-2,CASSSPGLAGHEQFF,TGTGCCAGCAGCTCTCCGGGACTAGCGGGACATGAGCAGTTCTTC
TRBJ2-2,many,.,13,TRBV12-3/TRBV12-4,CASSLKASGELFF,TGTGCCAGCAGTTTAAAGGCCTCCGGGGAGCTGTTTTTT
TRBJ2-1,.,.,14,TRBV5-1,CASSVAAGGGEQFF,TGTGCCAGCAGCGTAGCTGCGGGCGGTGGTGAGCAGTTCTTC
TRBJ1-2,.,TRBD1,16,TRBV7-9,CASTPGQEIMNFGYTF,TGTGCCAGCACCCCGGGACAGGAAATAATGAACTTTGGCTACACCTTC
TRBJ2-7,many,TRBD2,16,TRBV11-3,CAQLNTGGSSRDEQYF,TGTGCCCAACTAAATACGGGCGGGAGTTCACGGGACGAGCAGTACTTC